The next 10 T cell receptor beta chains were all read from a single sample in a study of blood T cell repertoires in COVID-19. The protocol was immunoSEQ multiplex PCR, while the TCRdb copy is restricted to in-frame clones and leaves out a portion. This sample has 150,000 to 170,000 clones, with around 85% found just once. Specimen: peripheral blood. The receptors were gathered from a man aged 55 to 70 with COVID-19, enrolled during active disease.

V and J are TRBV27 and TRBJ2-5; D may be TRBD2 (7 bases). The CDR3 consists of 14 residues. Trimming cost V 2 bases and J 1 base, with 8 bases left between them. The V gene's germline CDR1 is MNHEY and CDR2 SMNVEV (reference sequence). CDR3: CASSLAGAQETQYF. DNA for the CDR3: TGTGCCAGCAGTTTAGCGGGGGCCCAAGAGACCCAGTACTTC.

This sequence joins TRBV6-4 and TRBJ1-1; D is uncertain. Per germline, CDR1 MRHNA and CDR2 SNTAGT. V shed 6 bases and J shed 1 base, with 9 bases lying between them. There are 13 residues in the CDR3. The CDR3 region is CASSAATNTEAFF. The CDR3 DNA sequence: TGTGCCAGCAGCGCGGCTACGAACACTGAAGCTTTCTTT.

This sequence joins TRBV2 and TRBJ1-4; D call uncertain. The CDR3 contains 14 residues. CDR1 is SNHLY, CDR2 FYNNEI, per germline. Deletions cut 2 bases from V and 4 bases from J, with 8 bases between. CDR3 coding DNA: TGTGCCAGCAGTGAAAGAGGGTATAATGAAAAACTGTTTTTT. Amino acids: CASSERGYNEKLFF. Variable domain in full (rest from reference TRBV2 and TRBJ1-4): EPEVTQTPSHQVTQMGQEVILRCVPISNHLYFYWYRQILGQKVEFLVSFYNNEISEKSEIFDDQFSVERPDGSNFTLKIRSTKLEDSAMYFCASSERGYNEKLFFGSGTQLSVL.

The chain carries TRBV29-1 and TRBJ1-2; tentative D call: TRBD1 (6 bases). The V and J ends lost 2 bases and 3 bases respectively, with 16 bases between them. Germline assignment: CDR1 SQVTM and CDR2 ANQGSEA. This CDR3 has 15 residues. DNA of the CDR3: TGCAGCGTTGAACGGACAGCTACAGGCGACTATGGCTACACCTTC. The encoded protein is CSVERTATGDYGYTF.

This clone was seen a single time. The rearrangement joins TRBV7-2 to TRBJ1-5; D gene uncertain. Per the germline V gene, CDR1 is SGHTA and CDR2 is FQGNSA. CDR3 length: 13 residues. The V end lost 1 base, the J end lost 7 bases, and 8 bases lay between the germline ends. The CDR3 loop is CASSLGLAQPQHF. CDR3 DNA: TGTGCCAGCAGCTTAGGATTGGCACAGCCCCAGCATTTT.

This clone came up once. The chain recombines TRBV6-5 with TRBJ2-7, with 11 bases lining up with TRBD1. The trim removed 5 bases at V and 1 base at J, leaving 4 bases unmatched. In germline, CDR1 is MNHEY, CDR2 SVGAGI. The CDR3 extends over 15 amino acids. The CDR3 reads CASSSRDRGSYEQYF. The CDR3 DNA sequence: TGTGCCAGCAGTAGCCGGGACAGGGGGTCCTACGAGCAGTACTTC.

The chain is built from TRBV18 and TRBJ2-3, with 14 bases matching TRBD2. This CDR3 has 19 amino acids. The germline V gene has CDR1 KGHSH and CDR2 LQKENI. With V trimmed by 8 bases and J by 2 bases, 15 bases remained unmatched. The CDR3 bases are TGTGCCAGCAATAAAGGACTAGCGGGAGGACGACGAGTCACAGATACGCAGTATTTT. It yields the protein CASNKGLAGGRRVTDTQYF.

The chain employs TRBV28 and TRBJ1-6; tentative D call: TRBD1 (5 bases). Germline values: CDR1 MDHEN, CDR2 SYDVKM. The V end was cut by 3 bases, the J end by 6 bases, with 12 bases between. The CDR3 has 15 amino acids. This CDR3 reads CASSFRGVANSPLHF. The CDR3 DNA reads as TGTGCCAGCAGTTTTCGGGGGGTAGCTAATTCACCCCTCCACTTT.

There are many counts of this clone. The rearrangement uses TRBV4-1 and TRBJ2-6; 7 bases fit TRBD1. The germline V gene has CDR1 MGHRA and CDR2 YSYEKL. The CDR3 has 16 residues. The ends lost 5 bases at V and 2 bases at J; junction bases unmatched: 6. The CDR3: CASSDPTGAGANVLTF. CDR3 nucleotides: TGCGCCAGCAGCGACCCTACAGGGGCTGGGGCCAACGTCCTGACTTTC.

This rearrangement joins TRBV13 to TRBJ1-3; 7 bases fit TRBD1. J gave up 4 bases and V 4 bases, and 10 bases lay outside the gene matches. The CDR3 is 16 residues long. Germline CDR1 PRHDT, CDR2 FYEKMQ (reference sequence). The CDR3 loop reads CASSWGRGRVGNTIYF. CDR3 bases: TGTGCCAGCAGCTGGGGAAGGGGGCGCGTGGGAAACACCATATATTTT.